This TCR beta chain stems from a study of OX40 agonist ivuxolimab in advanced cancers. Turning to the overall study: Ivuxolimab was an agonistic, fully human IgG2 monoclonal antibody directed against OX40 (CD134), a costimulatory receptor. Intravenous ivuxolimab was administered to patients every 2 weeks at six dose levels: 0.01, 0.1, 0.3, 1.5, 3 and 10 mg/kg. Of the roughly 54 dose-escalation patients, hepatocellular carcinoma was present in some 19, melanoma in some 15, renal cell carcinoma in 9 and head and neck cancer in 9. The dose-escalation cohort was 82.7% male with a mean age of about 60 years, ranging from about 20 to 80. Prior anti-PD-1, anti-PD-L1 or anti-CTLA-4 therapy was permitted, and checkpoint inhibitors had been received by under 50% of dose-escalation patients. Partial responses were achieved by three dose-escalation patients, of whom one had hepatocellular carcinoma and two had cutaneous melanoma. Peripheral TCRbeta sequencing was intended to test whether TCR sequence diversity was altered and clonal T-cell expansion was caused by ivuxolimab. The paper covers the monotherapy dose-escalation part of the phase I ivuxolimab trial, which included N of about 50 patients. The study at large found these results: After ivuxolimab, CD8+ T cells had more expanded clones than CD4+ T cells on average. Clonal expansion of both CD4+ and CD8+ blood T cells was observed from baseline to week 6 at doses 0.1 to 3.0 mg/kg. In the 0.1-3.0 mg/kg groups, partial responders had among the lowest normalized peripheral clonal expansion, particularly in CD8+ T cells. Which antigens the clonally expanded peripheral T cells were specific for was not determined. Low levels of normalized T-cell clonal expansion were also seen in some patients who did not respond.

The germline V gene supplies CDR1 MDHEN and CDR2 SYDVKM. The cysteine opens and the phenylalanine closes a CDR3 of 14 amino acids. Only the CDR3 part of the read is kept: 42 bases, read in frame from the first base. V lost 5 bases and J lost 1 base, and the count of bases not matched to a germline gene is 4. The trial excluded patients who had a history of autoimmune disease or who were on systemic immunosuppression. Peripheral blood for TCR sequencing was collected from all dose cohorts at baseline, on cycle 4 day 1, and on cycle 7 day 1. Samples came from an open-label, multicenter, first-in-human phase I dose-escalation trial of ivuxolimab. Adults with locally advanced or metastatic melanoma, renal cell, hepatocellular, or head and neck squamous cell carcinoma were enrolled in the trial. Before TCR sequencing, CD4+ T cells and CD8+ T cells were sorted from peripheral blood as separate populations.

Note on this clone: Its recognized antigen is unknown. Per-base qualities were not stored, and no clone one base away is much larger.

For sequencing of the TCRbeta CDR3 region, genomic DNA was extracted from the sorted cells. The immunoSEQ Assay was used for sequencing of TCRbeta CDR3 regions. TCRdb took over this immuneACCESS table, retaining in-frame rearrangements with V and J assigned. Such tables are incomplete; in checked studies, under half of the missing clones stem from an unresolved V gene, and the remainder is unexplained. The sample table contains tens of thousands of clones; only one count was recorded for over 75% of them. About 1.6% of the sample belongs to the ten largest clones. The sequence came from an adult with an advanced solid tumor such as melanoma, head and neck, liver or kidney cancer. The sample was CD4+ or CD8+ T cells sorted from blood, taken in a trial of the OX40 agonist ivuxolimab. The sequence joins TRBV28 to TRBJ1-1, and 7 junctional nucleotides match TRBD1. Here the CDR3 is given as CASSPGDRNTEAFF. The sequenced DNA is TGTGCCAGCAGTCCGGGGGACAGGAACACTGAAGCTTTCTTT.